The 32 T cell receptor beta chains in this list originate from one sample, sequenced in a study of cytomegalovirus exposure and HLA in healthy donors. The PCR used 60 Vbeta and 13 Jbeta primers. Profiled with immunoSEQ multiplex PCR; TCRdb holds only in-frame clones, not every one. The table includes 100,000 to 120,000 clones, about 13% detected once. Sequenced material: PBMCs. These TCRs come from a middle-aged man in good health and CMV-seropositive.

The V call is TRBV11-3, the J call TRBJ2-1; 8 bases are a match to TRBD1. V was clipped by 1 base and J by 4 bases; unmatched bases: 6. This CDR3 has 16 residues. The germline V gene encodes CDR1 SGHNT and CDR2 YENEEA. CDR3 bases: TGTGCCAGCAGCTTAGTTTTTGGGACAGGTTACAATGAGCAGTTCTTC. Amino acid sequence: CASSLVFGTGYNEQFF.

This clone showed up just a few times. The same CDR3 also results from other DNA sequences found in this sample. The chain recombines TRBV6-5 with TRBJ1-5; TRBD1 agrees at 7 bases. This CDR3 spans 13 amino acids. V was clipped by 6 bases and J by 5 bases; unmatched bases: 4. Germline CDR1 and CDR2: MNHEY and SVGAGI. The CDR3 sequence is CASSPDRDQPQHF. DNA for the CDR3: TGTGCCAGCAGCCCCGACAGGGATCAGCCCCAGCATTTT.

The chain uses TRBV19 and TRBJ2-1; 12 bases align to TRBD2. J lost 7 bases, V lost 4 bases, and 8 bases had no gene match. Germline V gene data show CDR1 as LNHDA and CDR2 as SQIVND (reference sequence). The CDR3 totals 16 residues. CDR3 sequence reads: CASSTLTSGRRNEQFF. CDR3 coding DNA: TGTGCCAGTAGTACCCTGACTAGCGGGAGAAGAAATGAGCAGTTCTTC.

This clone appeared a few times. J is TRBJ2-7 and V is TRBV27, with TRBD2 identical over 11 bases. CDR3 length: 15 amino acids. Germline CDR1 and CDR2: MNHEY and SMNVEV (reference sequence). Trimming took 4 bases from V and 4 from J; bases not matched to a gene: 6. The CDR3 sequence: CASSSLAGGAYEQYF. The CDR3 nucleotides read TGTGCCAGCAGTTCCTTAGCGGGAGGGGCATACGAGCAGTACTTC.

The table lists this clone with a few counts. The chain uses TRBV7-2 and TRBJ2-7, with 10 bases aligning to TRBD1. The length of the CDR3 is 15 residues. With 0 bases clipped from V and 4 bases from J, the junction kept 3 bases outside the gene matches. Per the germline V gene, CDR1 is SGHTA and CDR2 is FQGNSA. The CDR3 spells CASSLAGTGAYEQYF. The DNA for the CDR3 is TGTGCCAGCAGCTTAGCAGGGACAGGGGCATACGAGCAGTACTTC. The complete variable domain, with remaining parts taken from reference TRBV7-2 and TRBJ2-7, reads GAGVSQSPSNKVTEKGKDVELRCDPISGHTALYWYRQSLGQGLEFLIYFQGNSAPDKSGLPSDRFSAERTGGSVSTLTIQRTQQEDSAVYLCASSLAGTGAYEQYFGPGTRLTVT.

The chain is built from TRBV6-5 and TRBJ2-3; TRBD1 aligns across 7 bases. The CDR3 is made up of 15 amino acids. V lost 3 bases and J lost 4; bases outside the gene matches: 7. Germline V gene lookup returns CDR1 MNHEY and CDR2 SVGAGI. DNA for the CDR3: TGTGCCAGCAGTTATTCTGGGCAGGGGGCAGATACGCAGTATTTT. This gives the protein CASSYSGQGADTQYF.

This clone was recorded a few times. The genes are TRBV28 and TRBJ2-7; D gene ambiguous. The CDR3 extends over 14 amino acids. Trimming left V 3 bases short and J 8 bases short, with 17 bases between. Germline V gene lookup returns CDR1 MDHEN and CDR2 SYDVKM. The CDR3 DNA is TGTGCCAGCAGTTTCCCGGCCGCCGCGGAAAAGCAGTACTTC. Protein product: CASSFPAAAEKQYF.

In this sample, this clone turned up a few times. The V gene is TRBV28, the J gene TRBJ2-5, with a possible D match to TRBD1 (8 bases). The CDR3 totals 16 residues. Germline V gene data show CDR1 as MDHEN and CDR2 as SYDVKM. The V and J ends lost 9 bases and 5 bases respectively, with 25 bases between them. CDR3 sequence: CASGGVGTGVVETQYF. DNA for the CDR3: TGTGCCAGTGGGGGGGTTGGGACAGGTGTTGTTGAGACCCAGTACTTC.

The CDR3 DNA reads as TGTGCCAGCAGCCAGGGACAGGGTGGACCCGGGGAGCTGTTTTTT. This gives the protein CASSQGQGGPGELFF. The chain couples TRBV7-6 to TRBJ2-2; 9 nucleotides agree with TRBD1. Germline values: CDR1 SGHVS, CDR2 FNYEAQ. Germline trimming cut 5 bases from V and 6 bases from J; bases unmatched to any gene: 7. CDR3 length equals 15 residues.

This clone turned up a few times. V is TRBV7-9 and J is TRBJ1-1, with D unresolved. The CDR3 runs to 12 residues. Trimming stripped 0 bases from V and 8 bases from J, with 7 bases between. Germline assignment: CDR1 SEHNR and CDR2 FQNEAQ (reference sequence). This CDR3 is CASSLAAIEAFF. The CDR3 DNA reads as TGTGCCAGCAGCTTAGCAGCAATCGAAGCTTTCTTT.

This clone was seen a few times. The genes are TRBV27 and TRBJ2-2, with D perhaps TRBD2 (5 bases). The CDR3 sequence is 13 residues long. Germline CDR1 MNHEY, CDR2 SMNVEV (reference sequence). V dropped 6 bases and J dropped 7 bases, with 12 bases sitting between them. The CDR3 sequence: CASRFEGGGELFF. The DNA of the CDR3 is TGTGCCAGCAGATTTGAGGGCGGCGGGGAGCTGTTTTTT.

This clone was observed a handful of times. The chain is built from TRBV5-8 and TRBJ2-1, with 15 bases lining up with TRBD2. Unmatched junction bases numbered 5, after V lost 4 bases and J lost 6 bases. The CDR3 extends over 16 amino acids. Germline loops: CDR1 SGHTS, CDR2 YDEGEE. In nucleotides, the CDR3 is TGTGCCAGCAGCCTCCGGACTAGCGGGAGGGTCAATGAGCAGTTCTTC. This codes for CASSLRTSGRVNEQFF.

This clone is a singleton in its sample. This rearrangement joins TRBV19 to TRBJ1-1; the D gene is possibly TRBD1 (6 bases). CDR3 length: 13 residues. Germline V gene data show CDR1 as LNHDA and CDR2 as SQIVND (reference sequence). Trimming cost V 5 bases and J 5 bases, with 12 bases left between them. Written as DNA, the CDR3 is TGTGCCAGTAGTGAAAGGGGGGGAACTGAAGCTTTCTTT. Translating gives CASSERGGTEAFF.

The chain uses TRBV2 and TRBJ1-1; TRBD1 aligns across 7 bases. Trimming took 5 bases from V and 5 from J; bases not matched to a gene: 14. Germline values: CDR1 SNHLY, CDR2 FYNNEI. The CDR3 loop spans 16 amino acids. CDR3 coding DNA: TGTGCCAGCAGTCAAATATCCGGAGCAGGGGGAACTGAAGCTTTCTTT. Protein: CASSQISGAGGTEAFF.

The gene calls are TRBV28 and TRBJ1-2, with 7 nucleotides matching TRBD1. Germline V gene lookup returns CDR1 MDHEN and CDR2 SYDVKM. Losses at the gene ends were 11 bases for V and 6 bases for J; bases not matched to a gene: 15. CDR3 size: 14 residues. CDR3 protein: CAYASEGAFHGYTF. The DNA for the CDR3 is TGTGCCTACGCCTCGGAGGGGGCGTTCCATGGCTACACCTTC.

This clone was seen a handful of times. The chain joins TRBV7-2 to TRBJ1-2; weak D call: TRBD1 (6 bases). V dropped 0 bases and J dropped 4 bases, with 15 bases sitting between them. Germline V gives CDR1 SGHTA, CDR2 FQGNSA. The CDR3 sequence is 16 residues long. CDR3 amino acids: CASSLALRGTGYGYTF. DNA for the CDR3: TGTGCCAGCAGCTTAGCTCTGAGGGGGACGGGCTATGGCTACACCTTC.

This clone was seen a handful of times. CDR3 sequence: CASSPGVSNYLNEQFF. CDR3 DNA sequence: TGTGCCAGCAGCCCCGGGGTCTCTAACTACCTCAATGAGCAGTTCTTC. The chain combines TRBV9 with TRBJ2-1, with D tentatively TRBD2 (5 bases). Trimming stripped 4 bases from V and 6 bases from J, with 20 bases between. The CDR3 length is 16 residues. The germline V gene encodes CDR1 SGDLS and CDR2 YYNGEE.

This clone occurred a few times. V and J are TRBV27 and TRBJ1-6; a possible D gene is TRBD1 (6 bases). Germline V lookup: CDR1 MNHEY, CDR2 SMNVEV (reference sequence). V lost 5 bases and J lost 6, with 14 bases in between. CDR3 length: 15 residues. The CDR3 sequence is CASSPQGPLNSPLHF. The CDR3 nucleotides are TGTGCCAGCAGTCCGCAGGGGCCTCTTAATTCACCCCTCCACTTT.

The CDR3 here is CASRTGDTGELFF. The CDR3 nucleotides read TGTGCCAGCAGGACAGGGGACACCGGGGAGCTGTTTTTT. The chain employs TRBV27 and TRBJ2-2; 8 bases are shared with TRBD1. There are 13 residues in the CDR3. CDR1 and CDR2 from the germline V gene are MNHEY and SMNVEV (reference sequence). The trim removed 6 bases at V and 3 bases at J, leaving 0 bases unmatched.

This clone was observed a few times. The chain couples TRBV30 to TRBJ1-2; no firm D call. The CDR3 contains 10 residues. Germline V lookup: CDR1 GTSNPN, CDR2 SVGIG (reference sequence). V shed 8 bases and J shed 2 bases, with 6 bases lying between them. In DNA, the CDR3 is TGTGCCCACGGGAACTATGGCTACACCTTC. Residues: CAHGNYGYTF.

In this sample, this clone turned up a few times. This chain joins TRBV6-5 and TRBJ2-1; TRBD2 matches at 13 bases. Germline CDR1 is MNHEY and CDR2 is SVGAGI. The CDR3 spans 15 residues. V shed 4 bases, J shed 7 bases, and the junction held 4 bases outside the gene matches. The CDR3 coding sequence is TGTGCCAGCAGTTTCGGGACTAGCGGGACGAATGAGCAGTTCTTC. It specifies CASSFGTSGTNEQFF.

The CDR3 region has the DNA TGTGCCAGCAGCCCACAGGGGAAATTTGAAAAACTGTTTTTT. Its protein product is CASSPQGKFEKLFF. This rearrangement joins TRBV27 to TRBJ1-4, with 7 bases identical to TRBD1. V dropped 6 bases and J dropped 7; count of bases not matched to a gene: 8. The CDR3 loop spans 14 amino acids. CDR1 MNHEY and CDR2 SMNVEV come from the germline V gene (reference sequence).

The chain couples TRBV28 to TRBJ1-1; D ambiguous. Germline CDR1 reads MDHEN; CDR2 reads SYDVKM. The CDR3 extends over 12 amino acids. The V and J ends lost 3 bases and 3 bases respectively, with 5 bases between them. The CDR3 here is CASSLADTEAFF. In nucleotides, the CDR3 is TGTGCCAGCAGTTTGGCGGACACTGAAGCTTTCTTT.

This clone has more than one count but fewer than ten. The V call is TRBV7-8, the J call TRBJ2-7; TRBD2 matches 7 bases. J lost 2 bases, V lost 8 bases, and 6 bases had no gene match. CDR3 length: 13 residues. The germline V gene encodes CDR1 SGHVS and CDR2 FQNEAQ. The DNA for the CDR3 is TGTGCCAGCGGCGGGAGTTCTGCCTACGAGCAGTACTTC. Residues: CASGGSSAYEQYF.

The rearrangement joins TRBV10-3 to TRBJ1-1; 7 bases map to TRBD1. Germline V CDR1 and CDR2: ENHRY, SYGVKD. The CDR3 runs to 14 residues. V gave up 0 bases and J gave up 5 bases; unmatched junction bases: 3. CDR3 amino acids: CAISESGGETEAFF. The CDR3 nucleotides read TGTGCCATCAGTGAGTCAGGGGGCGAAACTGAAGCTTTCTTT.

The CDR3 here is CASSGASGTDTQYF. The CDR3 DNA reads TGTGCCAGCAGCGGAGCCAGCGGGACGGATACGCAGTATTTT. The chain carries TRBV2 and TRBJ2-3, with 7 bases lining up with TRBD2. Germline values: CDR1 SNHLY, CDR2 FYNNEI. The CDR3 loop spans 14 amino acids. V dropped 6 bases and J dropped 6; count of bases not matched to a gene: 9.

J is TRBJ2-5 and V is TRBV27; 13 bases line up with TRBD2. This CDR3 region has 15 residues. Germline-derived CDR1 and CDR2 are MNHEY and SMNVEV (reference sequence). J lost 3 bases, V lost 5 bases, and 3 bases had no gene match. CDR3 sequence reads: CASSPGTSGKETQYF. CDR3 DNA sequence: TGTGCCAGCAGTCCCGGGACTAGCGGGAAAGAGACCCAGTACTTC.

V and J are TRBV25-1 and TRBJ1-5; 10 nucleotides line up with TRBD1. Trimming removed 4 bases from V and 5 bases from J; junction bases left unmatched: 8. Germline values: CDR1 MGHDK, CDR2 SYGVNS. This CDR3 is 16 amino acids long. Here the CDR3 DNA reads TGTGCCAGCAGTGCCCCCGGGACAGGGGATCATCAGCCCCAGCATTTT. It specifies CASSAPGTGDHQPQHF.

This clone was seen more than once but under ten times. The V gene is TRBV7-9, the J gene TRBJ1-2; maybe TRBD1 (6 bases). CDR1 and CDR2 from the germline V gene are SEHNR and FQNEAQ (reference sequence). V was clipped by 5 bases and J by 7 bases, with 14 bases between them. The length of the CDR3 is 13 residues. The CDR3 loop is CASSQPYRVGYTF. CDR3 sequence (DNA): TGTGCCAGCAGCCAACCCTACAGGGTTGGCTACACCTTC.

A few counts support this clone. The chain joins TRBV28 to TRBJ2-7; 12 nucleotides agree with TRBD1. The junction had 7 bases not matched to a gene; V was cut back by 7 bases and J by 3 bases. CDR3 length: 15 amino acids. The V gene's germline CDR1 is MDHEN and CDR2 SYDVKM. CDR3 DNA: TGTGCCAGCACCGGGGGACAGGGGGCGAGCTACGAGCAGTACTTC. Translating gives CASTGGQGASYEQYF.

This clone was recorded a few times. The rearrangement joins TRBV6-5 to TRBJ2-5; 8 bases fit TRBD1. The J call could be wrong; TRBJ2-7 is a better fit for the DNA end. This CDR3 comprises 13 residues. From germline, CDR1 is MNHEY and CDR2 SVGAGI. The CDR3 DNA is TGTGCCAGCAGACGGACAGGGAGCTACGAGCAGTACTTC. Translating gives CASRRTGSYEQYF.

This clone occurred a few times. The CDR3 DNA follows: TGTGCCAGCAGCTTAGGGGACAGGGATCGCACTGAAGCTTTCTTT. The encoded protein is CASSLGDRDRTEAFF. This chain uses TRBV7-9 with TRBJ1-1, with 9 bases lining up with TRBD1. Germline V lookup: CDR1 SEHNR, CDR2 FQNEAQ (reference sequence). V trimming: 1 base; J trimming: 4 bases; junction bases outside the gene matches: 4. This CDR3 spans 15 amino acids.